A single TCR beta chain is shown here with its context. Repertoires were generated with immunoSEQ multiplex PCR, while TCRdb's copy carries only in-frame clones and drops some. The repertoire has approximately 160,000 clones, 70% to 90% of them found once; the top ten carry 2% to 2.5%. This record belongs to a study of cytomegalovirus exposure and HLA in healthy donors. This CDR3 comprises 20 residues. The germline CDR1 and CDR2 sequences are SGHRS and YFSETQ. Between the trimmed V and J ends, which lost 0 bases and 0 bases, there was a span of 22 bases. This clonotype was sampled from a man aged 25-45 years in good health and CMV-seropositive. The V and J genes are TRBV5-1 and TRBJ1-3, with D maybe TRBD1 (6 bases). Sequenced material: PBMCs. The CDR3, as DNA: TGCGCCAGCAGCTTGGATACGCTGCAGGGGCGCACCCTCTCTGGAAACACCATATATTTT. It is translated as CASSLDTLQGRTLSGNTIYF.